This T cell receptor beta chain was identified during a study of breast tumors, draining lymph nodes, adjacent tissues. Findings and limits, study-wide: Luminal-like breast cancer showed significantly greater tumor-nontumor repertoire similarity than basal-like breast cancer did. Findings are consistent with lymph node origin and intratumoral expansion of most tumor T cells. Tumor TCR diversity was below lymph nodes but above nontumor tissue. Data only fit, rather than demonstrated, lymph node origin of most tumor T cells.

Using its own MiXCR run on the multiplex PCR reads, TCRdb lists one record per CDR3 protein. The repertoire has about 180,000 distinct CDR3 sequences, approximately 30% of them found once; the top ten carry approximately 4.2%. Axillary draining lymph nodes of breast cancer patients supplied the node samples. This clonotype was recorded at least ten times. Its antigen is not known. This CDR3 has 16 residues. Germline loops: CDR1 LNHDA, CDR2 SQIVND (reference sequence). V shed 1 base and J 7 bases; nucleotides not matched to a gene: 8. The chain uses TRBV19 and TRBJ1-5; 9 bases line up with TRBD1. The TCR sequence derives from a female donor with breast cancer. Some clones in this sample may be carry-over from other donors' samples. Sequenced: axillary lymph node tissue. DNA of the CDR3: TGTGCCAGTAGTATAGTGACAGGGGGAGGACGGCAGCCCCAGCATTTT. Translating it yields CASSIVTGGGRQPQHF.